This record looks at one T cell receptor (beta chain) sequence and its context. This clonotype was counted many times. Its specific antigen is unknown. One base away there is no much larger clone; base qualities are not given. cDNA synthesis used template-switch 5'RACE with a primer carrying a 10-nucleotide random unique molecular identifier tagging each TCR transcript. Each sequencing run produced over 180 million TCR-beta sequences covering 15-18 subjects. The RNeasy kit was used for extraction of total RNA. Using the KAPA Real-time Library Amplification kit, TCR-beta VDJ regions were amplified with primers for the TCR constant region and the 5'RACE anchor. A first PCR added sample indexes and Illumina adaptors, and a second PCR then raised library yield. After Ampure bead purification, the roughly 650 bp TCR product was size-selected on a 2% E-gel SizeSelection system. Before pooling, library quality was checked on a Bioanalyzer, concentration was measured with Qubit, and libraries were quantified with the Kapa Library Quantification kit. An Illumina HiSeq 2500 sequenced the libraries paired-end 2 x 150 bp. To increase sequence diversity, 25-30% phiX was spiked into each library pool. The original methods were these. Quality-filtered reads were processed with the UMI-based MiGEC pipeline, which removed over 75% of raw TCR sequences during error correction. VDJ genes were aligned to IMGT germline references, and each clonotype was defined by a unique CDR3 amino acid sequence together with V-J genes. Clonal expansion, Shannon diversity, and CDR3 relatedness (CalcPairwiseDistances, ClusterSamples) were evaluated with VDJtools, and phylogenetic trees were built with CLCbio workbench. Clones with at least 8 unique UMIs were defined as expanded, with this threshold being based on coefficient-of-variation modelling across technical triplicates. Using fastp trimming at Q25 and MiXCR clonotype assembly, TCRdb reanalyzed the public sequencing data and kept in-frame beta chains. Each record represents a unique CDR3 protein, reported with the most common genes and DNA among its rows. The V and J calls here are based on TCRdb, not the publication. The sample records some 19,000 distinct CDR3 sequences, approximately 15% of which are singletons. Less than 9.5% of the sample comes from the top ten.

The data originate from a study of neurological immune-mediated disorders (dated by TCRdb to the late 2010s). Describing the broader study: Of the roughly 34 multiple sclerosis patients, 31 had relapsing-remitting MS and 3 had secondary progressive MS. Using UMI-based sequencing, the study compared peripheral blood TCR-beta repertoires from patients with HTLV-I-associated myelopathy (HAM/TSP), patients with multiple sclerosis, and healthy controls. The 100 to 110 TCR-beta libraries covered PBMC samples along with longitudinal samples, technical triplicates, and paired sorted CD4+ and CD8+ T-cell subsets. The cohort included approximately 70 subjects: some 14 with HAM/TSP, some 35 with multiple sclerosis, and around 20 healthy controls. Overall study results and their limits: The MS cluster was not associated with any clinical or MRI features, and the authors stated that larger cohorts are needed. In phylogenetic analysis, the repertoires of 18 of 34 MS patients grouped into a cluster of related CDR3 sequences, which suggests a possible signature at the repertoire level. TCR clonal expansion was highest in HAM/TSP patients and lowest in MS patients, with MS patients falling below even healthy controls. Across subjects, expanded clones never shared an identical CDR3 amino acid sequence, which suggests that the TCR-beta repertoires in every group were private.

V sheds 0 bases and J sheds 7 bases, leaving 10 bases between their ends. CDR1 and CDR2 are read off the germline V gene (reference sequence) as MNHNY and SVGAGI. Including cysteine and phenylalanine, the CDR3 has 13 amino acids. Just the 39-base CDR3 DNA is kept, in frame starting at base 1. For sorted-subset TCR libraries, some 1 million sorted CD4+ or CD8+ T cells were used. The multiple sclerosis patients were enrolled in a US clinical protocol that used magnetic resonance imaging to evaluate disease progression. Peripheral blood underwent Ficoll-Hypaque density gradient centrifugation to isolate PBMCs, which were then cryopreserved in liquid nitrogen. Paired sorted CD4+ and CD8+ subsets came from healthy controls, HAM/TSP patients and MS patients.

Material for sequencing was CD8+ T cells from blood. This receptor chain uses TRBV6-6 and TRBJ2-7; no confident D gene assignment can be made. The sequence was collected from a woman aged 18-29 years with multiple sclerosis. The DNA sequence follows: TGTGCCAGCAGTTACTCAGGGCCCAGGGAGCAGTACTTC. It is translated as CASSYSGPREQYF.